This TCR beta chain was retrieved from a study of T cell responses to AZD1222 COVID-19 vaccine. For the study at large: Researchers grouped second doses given at about 4 or about 12 weeks into one pool. Study-level results: Regions left unmutated in variants are reportedly the target of nearly half of spike-specific TCRs. An increase in Spike-specific TCR breadth and depth was observed after two AZD1222 doses. Across the whole spike, CD4 TCRs peaked at regions 160-218 and 743-854.

Comments on this clone: Its specificity is unknown.

Clones were sequenced by immunoSEQ multiplex PCR, and TCRdb holds only the in-frame ones, with some missing. This sample yields 75,000 to 100,000 clones, of which about 86% are seen a single time; roughly 6% belongs to the top ten. The CDR3 runs 15 residues. J gave up 0 bases and V 6 bases, and 5 bases lay outside the gene matches. Germline V gives CDR1 MNHEY, CDR2 SVGAGI. The source of this sequence is an adult in good health. The chain has TRBV6-5 and TRBJ1-5; 7 nucleotides match TRBD1. The specimen comprised peripheral blood, sampled on day 0 of AZD1222 vaccination. For the CDR3, the DNA is TGTGCCAGCAGCCAGACAGGGAATAGCAATCAGCCCCAGCATTTT. Protein sequence: CASSQTGNSNQPQHF.